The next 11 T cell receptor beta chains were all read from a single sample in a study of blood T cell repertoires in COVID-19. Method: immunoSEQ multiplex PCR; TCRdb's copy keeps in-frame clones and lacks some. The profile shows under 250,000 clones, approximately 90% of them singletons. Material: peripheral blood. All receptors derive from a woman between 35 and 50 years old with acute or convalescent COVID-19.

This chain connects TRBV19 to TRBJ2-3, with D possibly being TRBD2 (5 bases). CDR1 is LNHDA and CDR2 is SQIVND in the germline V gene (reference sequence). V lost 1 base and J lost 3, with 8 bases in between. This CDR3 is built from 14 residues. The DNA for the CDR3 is TGTGCCAGTAGTATAGTCGGGGTAACAGATACGCAGTATTTT. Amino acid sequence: CASSIVGVTDTQYF.

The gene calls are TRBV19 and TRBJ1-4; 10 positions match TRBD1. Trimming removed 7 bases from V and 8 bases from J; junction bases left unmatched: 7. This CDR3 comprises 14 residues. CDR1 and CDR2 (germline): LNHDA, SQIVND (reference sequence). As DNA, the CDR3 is TGTGCCAGTAACCGGGACAGGGGAGCAGAAAAACTGTTTTTT. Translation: CASNRDRGAEKLFF. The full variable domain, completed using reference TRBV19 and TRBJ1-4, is DGGITQSPKYLFRKEGQNVTLSCEQNLNHDAMYWYRQDPGQGLRLIYYSQIVNDFQKGDIAEGYSVSREKKESFPLTVTSAQKNPTAFYLCASNRDRGAEKLFFGSGTQLSVL.

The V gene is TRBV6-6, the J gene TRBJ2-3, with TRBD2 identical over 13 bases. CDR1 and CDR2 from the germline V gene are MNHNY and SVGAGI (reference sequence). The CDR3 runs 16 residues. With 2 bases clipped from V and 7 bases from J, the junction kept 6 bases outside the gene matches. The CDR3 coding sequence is TGTGCCAGCAGTTACGGACTAGCGGGGGCCCTGAATACGCAGTATTTT. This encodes CASSYGLAGALNTQYF.

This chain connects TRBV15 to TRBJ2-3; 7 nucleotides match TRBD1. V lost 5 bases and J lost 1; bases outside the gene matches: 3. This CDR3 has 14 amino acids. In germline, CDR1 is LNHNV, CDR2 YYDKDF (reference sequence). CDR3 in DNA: TGTGCCACCAGCGACAGGGACCGCACAGATACGCAGTATTTT. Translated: CATSDRDRTDTQYF.

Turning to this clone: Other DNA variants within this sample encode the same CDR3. CDR3 sequence: CASSIIQGGYGYTF. As DNA, the CDR3 is TGTGCCAGTAGTATTATTCAGGGCGGCTATGGCTACACCTTC. The chain has TRBV19 and TRBJ1-2, with a tentative D call TRBD1 (5 bases). The CDR3 totals 14 residues. Germline CDR1 LNHDA, CDR2 SQIVND (reference sequence). The ends were cut back, 3 bases at V and 4 bases at J, with 12 bases in the middle.

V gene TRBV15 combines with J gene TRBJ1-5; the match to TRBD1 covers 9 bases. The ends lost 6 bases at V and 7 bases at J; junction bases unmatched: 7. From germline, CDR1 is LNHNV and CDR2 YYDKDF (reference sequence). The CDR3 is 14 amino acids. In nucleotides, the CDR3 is TGTGCCACCAGATATGACAGGGGGTACCAGCCCCAGCATTTT. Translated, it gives CATRYDRGYQPQHF.

The CDR3 reads CASSVWWSPQETQYF. The CDR3 DNA reads TGTGCCAGCAGTGTATGGTGGAGCCCCCAAGAGACCCAGTACTTC. The rearrangement links TRBV2 to TRBJ2-5; D is undetermined. The CDR3 is made up of 15 amino acids. CDR1 is SNHLY and CDR2 is FYNNEI in the germline V gene. Trimming left V 4 bases short and J 1 base short, with 13 bases between.

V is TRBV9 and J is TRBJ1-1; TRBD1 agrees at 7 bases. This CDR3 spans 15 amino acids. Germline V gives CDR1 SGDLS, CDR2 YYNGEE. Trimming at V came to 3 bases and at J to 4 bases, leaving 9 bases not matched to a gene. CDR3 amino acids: CASSDRQGASTEAFF. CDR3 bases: TGTGCCAGCAGCGACAGACAGGGAGCGAGCACTGAAGCTTTCTTT.

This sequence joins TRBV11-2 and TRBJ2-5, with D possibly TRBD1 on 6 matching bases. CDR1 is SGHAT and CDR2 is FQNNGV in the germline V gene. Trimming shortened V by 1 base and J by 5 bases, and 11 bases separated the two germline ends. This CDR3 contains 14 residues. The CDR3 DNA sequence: TGTGCCAGCAGCTTAGGACAGGACTGGGAGACCCAGTACTTC. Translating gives CASSLGQDWETQYF.

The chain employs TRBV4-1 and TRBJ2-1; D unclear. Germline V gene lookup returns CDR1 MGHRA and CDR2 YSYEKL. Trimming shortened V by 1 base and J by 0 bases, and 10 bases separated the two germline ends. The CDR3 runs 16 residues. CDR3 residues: CASSQAPGYSYNEQFF. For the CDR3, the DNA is TGCGCCAGCAGCCAAGCACCAGGCTACTCCTACAATGAGCAGTTCTTC.

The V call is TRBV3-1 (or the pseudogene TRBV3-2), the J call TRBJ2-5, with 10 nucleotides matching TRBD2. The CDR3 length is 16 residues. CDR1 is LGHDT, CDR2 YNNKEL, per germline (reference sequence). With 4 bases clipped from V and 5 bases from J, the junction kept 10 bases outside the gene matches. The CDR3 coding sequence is TGTGCCAGCAGCCCGGGAGCGGGGGGGCCGTCCGAGACCCAGTACTTC. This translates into CASSPGAGGPSETQYF.